The 15 T cell receptor beta chains below all came from one sample that was sequenced in a study of T cell repertoires in cytomegalovirus infection. A single record per CDR3 protein comes from TCRdb applying MiXCR to the reads. The data contain under 200,000 distinct CDR3 sequences, roughly 9% of them singletons. Sequenced input: PBMCs. These TCRs come from a human donor in good health (CMV status not recorded). Some clones in this sample may be carry-over from other donors' samples.

The V and J genes are TRBV7-9 and TRBJ2-3, with TRBD2 matching 8 bases. The CDR3 covers 16 residues. Germline lookup yields CDR1 SEHNR and CDR2 FQNEAQ (reference sequence). The V and J ends lost 5 bases and 6 bases, in that order; junction bases with no gene match: 13. As DNA, the CDR3 is TGTGCCAGCAGCGCCGGGAGGGGCCTGAAGTGGGATACGCAGTATTTT. This codes for CASSAGRGLKWDTQYF.

This clonotype was seen more than once but under ten times. The genes are TRBV6-5 and TRBJ1-3, with 8 nucleotides matching TRBD1. The V gene's germline CDR1 is MNHEY and CDR2 SVGAGI. The CDR3 has 15 amino acids. The V gene end was trimmed by 5 bases and the J gene end by 3 bases; junction bases not matched to a gene: 6. CDR3 bases: TGTGCCAGCAGTCGGACAGGGAGGAATGGAAACACCATATATTTT. Translation: CASSRTGRNGNTIYF.

This clonotype was detected a few times. The V gene is TRBV5-1, the J gene TRBJ1-5, with D unresolved. The CDR3 sequence is 14 residues long. CDR1 and CDR2 from the germline V gene are SGHRS and YFSETQ. Trimming took 6 bases from V and 4 from J, leaving 14 bases between them. CDR3 nucleotide sequence: TGCGCCAGCACCGGACTCCCGGGGAATCAGCCCCAGCATTTT. Protein: CASTGLPGNQPQHF. Variable domain in full (rest from reference TRBV5-1 and TRBJ1-5): KAGVTQTPRYLIKTRGQQVTLSCSPISGHRSVSWYQQTPGQGLQFLFEYFSETQRNKGNFPGRFSGRQFSNSRSEMNVSTLELGDSALYLCASTGLPGNQPQHFGDGTRLSIL.

This clonotype was found many times. The gene calls are TRBV7-2 and TRBJ2-5; D possibly corresponds to TRBD1 (6 bases). V lost 7 bases and J lost 5, with 14 bases in between. CDR1 SGHTA and CDR2 FQGNSA come from the germline V gene. This CDR3 region has 13 residues. Here the CDR3 reads CASKSGVGETQYF. The DNA for the CDR3 is TGTGCCAGCAAATCAGGGGTCGGGGAGACCCAGTACTTC.

This clonotype appeared many times. This chain links TRBV7-2 with TRBJ1-2; 10 bases fit TRBD1. The CDR3 is 15 amino acids. The J segment lost 1 base and the V segment lost 5 bases, leaving 4 bases of the junction unmatched. Per germline, CDR1 SGHTA and CDR2 FQGNSA. CDR3 loop: CASSQTGGYNYGYTF. The CDR3 nucleotides are TGTGCCAGCAGCCAGACAGGGGGCTATAACTATGGCTACACCTTC.

This clonotype turned up a few times. J is TRBJ2-7 and V is TRBV20-1; D not certain. The CDR3 totals 13 residues. Germline V gives CDR1 DFQATT, CDR2 SNEGSKA (reference sequence). The CDR3, as DNA: TGCAGACCACGCGTGTCGAACTCCTACGAGCAGTACTTC. It translates to CRPRVSNSYEQYF.

This clonotype was counted at least ten times. The genes are TRBV7-2 and TRBJ1-5, with 7 bases lining up with TRBD1. The germline gives CDR1 SGHTA, CDR2 FQGNSA. The J segment lost 0 bases and the V segment lost 1 base, leaving 3 bases of the junction unmatched. CDR3 length: 16 residues. CDR3 sequence (DNA): TGTGCCAGCAGCTTAGTAGGGACAGATAGCAATCAGCCCCAGCATTTT. Translating it yields CASSLVGTDSNQPQHF.

This clonotype was detected a few times. The chain carries TRBV29-1 and TRBJ2-7; either TRBD1 or TRBD2 may supply D (5 bases each). The germline V and J ends were trimmed by 4 bases and 3 bases, with 16 bases remaining between them. This CDR3 comprises 14 residues. Per the germline V gene, CDR1 is SQVTM and CDR2 is ANQGSEA. The CDR3 nucleotides are TGCAGCGTTGTGCCCGGGACCAGAGACTACGAGCAGTACTTC. Translated, it gives CSVVPGTRDYEQYF.

This clonotype was observed at least ten times. The chain employs TRBV28 and TRBJ1-1, with D tentatively TRBD1 (5 bases). This CDR3 spans 14 amino acids. CDR1 is MDHEN and CDR2 is SYDVKM in the germline V gene. The V end was cut by 3 bases, the J end by 0 bases, with 8 bases between. The CDR3 is CASSFRGLNTEAFF. The CDR3 nucleotides read TGTGCCAGCAGTTTTCGGGGGTTGAACACTGAAGCTTTCTTT.

Many counts were recorded for this clonotype. The chain carries TRBV20-1 and TRBJ2-1; 7 bases agree with TRBD2. The CDR3 is made up of 16 amino acids. Germline V lookup: CDR1 DFQATT, CDR2 SNEGSKA (reference sequence). With 1 base clipped from V and 3 bases from J, the junction kept 9 bases outside the gene matches. The CDR3 region is CSARVLASGDYNEQFF. CDR3 sequence (DNA): TGCAGTGCTAGAGTTCTTGCTAGCGGAGACTACAATGAGCAGTTCTTC.

This clonotype was counted ten times or more. The chain uses TRBV20-1 and TRBJ2-1; 7 nucleotides line up with TRBD1. With 5 bases clipped from V and 7 bases from J, the junction kept 8 bases outside the gene matches. In germline, CDR1 is DFQATT, CDR2 SNEGSKA (reference sequence). This CDR3 region has 13 residues. For the CDR3, the DNA is TGCAGTGCTTTGTTAGGGGGCGTGAATGAGCAGTTCTTC. Residues: CSALLGGVNEQFF.

This clonotype was observed many times. The chain recombines TRBV7-9 with TRBJ2-1; TRBD1 matches at 10 bases. After removal of 3 bases from V and 4 bases from J, the junction contained 6 bases not matched to a gene. The CDR3 runs 16 residues. CDR1 and CDR2 from the germline V gene are SEHNR and FQNEAQ (reference sequence). The CDR3 loop reads CASSFLGTGAYNEQFF. CDR3 coding DNA: TGTGCCAGCAGCTTCCTCGGGACAGGGGCATACAATGAGCAGTTCTTC. Full variable domain (remainder filled in from reference TRBV7-9 and TRBJ2-1): DTGVSQNPRHKITKRGQNVTFRCDPISEHNRLYWYRQTLGQGPEFLTYFQNEAQLEKSRLLSDRFSAERPKGSFSTLEIQRTEQGDSAMYLCASSFLGTGAYNEQFFGPGTRLTVL.

This clonotype occurred a few times. This sequence joins TRBV27 and TRBJ1-5; D is possibly TRBD1 (6 bases). CDR1 is MNHEY and CDR2 is SMNVEV in the germline V gene (reference sequence). The CDR3 sequence is 14 residues long. The V gene lost 5 bases and the J gene lost 5 bases, with 13 bases spanning the gap. In DNA form, the CDR3 reads TGTGCCAGCAGTCCAGAGGGGGGGTATCAGCCCCAGCATTTT. Encoded protein: CASSPEGGYQPQHF.

The table lists this clonotype with many counts. The rearrangement uses TRBV11-2 and TRBJ2-1, with 8 nucleotides matching TRBD2. V dropped 5 bases and J dropped 8; count of bases not matched to a gene: 8. CDR1 is SGHAT, CDR2 FQNNGV, per germline. The CDR3 totals 14 residues. CDR3: CASSKNGGAYEQFF. CDR3 in DNA: TGTGCCAGCAGCAAAAACGGGGGGGCTTATGAGCAGTTCTTC.

This clonotype was found many times. The rearrangement uses TRBV7-8 and TRBJ2-1; weak D call: TRBD2 (5 bases). Per the germline V gene, CDR1 is SGHVS and CDR2 is FQNEAQ. V shed 3 bases and J shed 3 bases, with 15 bases lying between them. This CDR3 contains 16 residues. Here the CDR3 reads CASSFAGGLGYNEQFF. The CDR3 DNA reads as TGTGCCAGCAGCTTCGCCGGTGGACTGGGCTACAATGAGCAGTTCTTC. The entire variable domain, with the rest obtained from reference TRBV7-8 and TRBJ2-1, is as follows: GAGVSQSPRYKVAKRGQDVALRCDPISGHVSLFWYQQALGQGPEFLTYFQNEAQLDKSGLPSDRFFAERPEGSVSTLKIQRTQQEDSAVYLCASSFAGGLGYNEQFFGPGTRLTVL.